This is a list of T cell receptor beta chains from one sample in a study of siplizumab effects on memory and regulatory T cells. Produced via immunoSEQ multiplex PCR; TCRdb's table is partial and in-frame only. The sample lists more than 95,000 clones, roughly 93% seen once, with 0.6% to 0.7% in the top ten. Sequencing input: Tregs sorted from blood. These receptors all come from a human donor in good health. CDR3s include the opening cysteine and the closing phenylalanine or tryptophan. A D gene is named only where the DNA matches it firmly. Part of the rows lack a size; the others show once, few, many or a class for expanded clones.

D	size	V	J	CDR3	DNA
.	.	TRBV9	TRBJ1-2	CASSPGLHTNYGYTF	TGTGCCAGCAGCCCTGGACTCCATACTAACTATGGCTACACCTTC
.	.	TRBV27	TRBJ2-7	CASSFRTALYEQYF	TGTGCCAGCAGTTTCCGGACAGCCCTATACGAGCAGTACTTC
.	.	TRBV14	TRBJ2-3	CASSQDTFVAQYF	TGTGCCAGCAGCCAAGATACCTTTGTAGCGCAGTATTTT
.	.	TRBV6-5	TRBJ1-3	CASSYSTVPGNTIYF	TGTGCCAGCAGTTACTCGACGGTTCCTGGAAACACCATATATTTT
.	few	TRBV10-3	TRBJ1-5	CAISDWDGNQPQHF	TGTGCCATCAGTGACTGGGACGGCAATCAGCCCCAGCATTTT
TRBD2	.	TRBV7-2	TRBJ2-7	CASSLRGAGGLAGVSEQYF	TGTGCCAGCAGCTTACGAGGGGCAGGTGGACTAGCGGGAGTCAGTGAGCAGTACTTC
.	.	TRBV19	TRBJ1-5	CASSIEGQAGTFHQPQHF	TGTGCCAGTAGTATAGAGGGGCAGGCCGGGACTTTTCATCAGCCCCAGCATTTT
.	.	TRBV2	TRBJ1-6	CASSLTYRDSPLHF	TGTGCCAGCAGTCTGACCTACAGGGACTCACCCCTCCACTTT
.	.	TRBV30	TRBJ2-5	CAWSVGGRGGETQYF	TGTGCCTGGAGTGTAGGGGGACGTGGGGGAGAGACCCAGTACTTC
.	.	TRBV5-1	TRBJ1-5	CASSEWGNQPQHF	TGCGCCAGCAGCGAGTGGGGCAATCAGCCCCAGCATTTT
TRBD2	.	TRBV5-5	TRBJ2-1	CASSFFRGGGYEQFF	TGTGCCAGCAGCTTCTTTCGGGGGGGCGGTTACGAGCAGTTCTTC
TRBD2	.	TRBV10-3	TRBJ2-1	CAIRSVAGGYNEQFF	TGTGCCATCAGGTCCGTAGCGGGGGGATACAATGAGCAGTTCTTC
.	.	TRBV4-2	TRBJ2-2	CASSQDGSTGELFF	TGTGCCAGCAGCCAAGACGGGTCCACCGGGGAGCTGTTTTTT
.	few	TRBV7-6	TRBJ1-3	CASSTRRGNTIYF	TGTGCCAGCTCGACTAGGAGGGGAAACACCATATATTTT
.	.	TRBV20-1	TRBJ2-5	CSAILKTQYF	TGCAGTGCTATTTTAAAGACCCAGTACTTC
TRBD1	.	TRBV7-3	TRBJ2-5	CASTGQGDETQYF	TGTGCCAGCACCGGACAGGGTGACGAGACCCAGTACTTC
.	once	TRBV9	TRBJ1-6	CASSELQGGFNSPLHF	TGTGCCAGCAGCGAACTACAGGGTGGGTTTAATTCACCCCTCCACTTT
.	.	TRBV10-3	TRBJ1-1	CAIRGVGGASEAFF	TGTGCCATCAGGGGCGTGGGGGGCGCGTCTGAAGCTTTCTTT
.	.	TRBV12-2	TRBJ2-7	CASRPHSDRVDEQYF	TGTGCAAGTCGCCCTCATTCGGACAGGGTCGACGAGCAGTACTTC
.	.	TRBV2	TRBJ2-3	CASSEITDTQYF	TGTGCCAGCAGTGAAATAACAGATACGCAGTATTTT
TRBD1	.	TRBV7-2	TRBJ2-1	CASSPDRGREQFF	TGTGCCAGCAGCCCGGACAGGGGGCGCGAGCAGTTCTTC
TRBD2	.	TRBV5-6	TRBJ2-7	CASSPGLGSVKQYF	TGTGCCAGCAGCCCAGGACTAGGGAGTGTGAAGCAGTACTTC